The source of this TCR beta chain is a study of T cells after yellow fever vaccination. The overall study: The fractions with low cell numbers were processed using SMART-Seq v4 Ultra Low Input. Regarding the study as a whole: Shared CD4/CD8 clonotypes were a small share, likely from convergent recombination. Subsequent to the booster, the majority of primary-vaccination clones reappeared (96% CD4, around 90% CD8).

The CDR3 is 18 residues long. Germline lookup yields CDR1 KGHDR and CDR2 SFDVKD. The V and J ends lost 3 bases and 0 bases respectively, with 18 bases between them. As for this clonotype: Its target is not known.

Conversion of TCR transcripts into cDNA relied on 5'RACE template switching, which added a universal primer site and UMIs. TCRdb passed the 5' RACE reads through MiXCR, listing each CDR3 protein once. This sample has fewer than 400,000 distinct CDR3 sequences, with 6.2% found just once. This receptor was obtained from a man aged 30 to 45 who received the YFV17D yellow fever vaccine. The sample here was PBMCs, taken 5 days after the yellow fever booster vaccination. The chain is built from TRBV24-1 and TRBJ2-3, with D perhaps TRBD2 (6 bases). CDR3 bases: TGTGCCACCAGTGATCCACGAGCTAGGCGGGGTAGCACAGATACGCAGTATTTT. Its protein is CATSDPRARRGSTDTQYF.